This T cell receptor beta chain was sequenced during a study of T cell changes during pregnancy in multiple sclerosis. This clone was picked up a small number of times. This CDR3 has 15 residues. Per germline, CDR1 SNHLY and CDR2 FYNNEI. V lost 5 bases and J 0 bases, leaving 13 bases between the germline ends. This table comes from immunoSEQ multiplex PCR, and its TCRdb copy is limited to in-frame clones, with some not included. The sample holds 60,000 to 85,000 clones, approximately 92% seen once. J is TRBJ1-1 and V is TRBV2; a possible D gene is TRBD1 (6 bases). The starting material was peripheral blood, obtained in the first trimester of pregnancy. The receptor comes from a female donor with multiple sclerosis, enrolled in a pregnancy study. Here the CDR3 reads CASSMDSPMNTEAFF. As DNA, the CDR3 is TGTGCCAGCAGTATGGACAGCCCCATGAACACTGAAGCTTTCTTT.